Listed below are T cell receptor beta chains from one sample, sequenced in a study of cytomegalovirus exposure and HLA in healthy donors. Repertoires were generated with immunoSEQ multiplex PCR, while TCRdb's copy carries only in-frame clones and drops some. This sample has approximately 190,000 clones; more than 65% occur once, and the top ten carry 3% to 4%. The sample comprised PBMCs. The receptors here all came from a man aged 45-65 years in good health and CMV-seronegative. Both conserved end residues are part of each CDR3. A D gene is named only where the DNA matches it firmly. Only some rows state a clone size, as once, few, many or a class for expanded clones.

TRBV18	-	TRBJ2-2	-	TGTGCCAGCTCACTCGTTGCCGGGGAGCTGTTTTTT	CASSLVAGELFF
TRBV6-6	-	TRBJ1-6	-	TGTGCCAGCCGAAAATCGAACAGGGATACGGATTCACCCCTCCACTTT	CASRKSNRDTDSPLHF
TRBV10-3	TRBD2	TRBJ2-1	-	TGTGCCATCAGTGGACCTAGCGGGGGGCTGGGCAATGAGCAGTTCTTC	CAISGPSGGLGNEQFF
TRBV30	-	TRBJ1-1	-	TGTGCCTGGAGTGTACAGGGCTTTGAAGCTTTCTTT	CAWSVQGFEAFF
TRBV15	-	TRBJ1-5	-	TGTGCCACCAGCAGAGAACTCCTTAGACAGGCCTCCAACCAGCCCCAGCATTTT	CATSRELLRQASNQPQHF
TRBV18	-	TRBJ2-7	-	TGTGCCAGCTCACCACGTACAGACTACGAGCAGTACTTC	CASSPRTDYEQYF
TRBV5-4	-	TRBJ1-6	few	TGTGCCAGCAGCTTGGACGGACAGTATACTCTCCACTTT	CASSLDGQYTLHF
TRBV2	TRBD1	TRBJ1-2	-	TGTGCCAGCACCACAGGGGTAATCTATGGCTACACCTTC	CASTTGVIYGYTF
TRBV27	-	TRBJ2-3	-	TGTGCCAGCAGTAATCGACAGAGGACAGATACGCAGTATTTT	CASSNRQRTDTQYF
TRBV5-1	-	TRBJ2-2	-	TGCGCCAGCAGCTTGGCCCGAGCCCTGAACACCGGGGAGCTGTTTTTT	CASSLARALNTGELFF
TRBV15	-	TRBJ2-3	-	TGTGCCACCAGCAGAGAGTACAGCCATACGCAGTATTTT	CATSREYSHTQYF
TRBV5-6	TRBD1	TRBJ1-2	-	TGTGCCAGCAGCGATACAGGGGGCCAAACTTCCTATGGCTACACCTTC	CASSDTGGQTSYGYTF
TRBV7-6	TRBD1	TRBJ2-3	-	TGTGCCAGCAGCCCTTCAGGGGGTCGCACAGATACGCAGTATTTT	CASSPSGGRTDTQYF
TRBV10-1	-	TRBJ1-4	-	TGCGCCAGCACCCAGGCGGGGGTACTAATGAAACCCCCGTTTTTT	CASTQAGVLMKPPFF
TRBV7-8	-	TRBJ1-5	-	TGTGCCAGCAGCCCACACGGGGACTTTCAGCCCCAGCATTTT	CASSPHGDFQPQHF
TRBV4-3	-	TRBJ1-5	few	TGCGCCAGCAGCCCCCAAGGAGGACCCGGAACGCCGGTCAATCAGCCCCAGCATTTT	CASSPQGGPGTPVNQPQHF
TRBV5-8	-	TRBJ1-2	-	TGTGCCAGCAGCTTGGTATATGGCTACACCTTC	CASSLVYGYTF
TRBV27	-	TRBJ2-3	-	TGTGCCAGCAGTTTAGAAGCCAGGGCCCAAGATACGCAGTATTTT	CASSLEARAQDTQYF
TRBV11-2	-	TRBJ2-2	-	TGTGCCAGCAGCCCGATCGCGTCGAACACCGGGGAGCTGTTTTTT	CASSPIASNTGELFF
TRBV30	-	TRBJ1-2	-	TGTGCCTGGAGTGCCTCGCGGACTCTCTATGGCTACACCTTC	CAWSASRTLYGYTF
TRBV7-2	-	TRBJ2-7	-	TGTGCCAGCAGCCCCGCCGGAAGGGGAATCCTTTCCTCCTACGAGCAGTACTTC	CASSPAGRGILSSYEQYF
TRBV9	TRBD1	TRBJ2-5	-	TGTGCCAGCAGCGTAGACAGGGGCGGGGAGACCCAGTACTTC	CASSVDRGGETQYF
TRBV5-5	TRBD2	TRBJ2-1	-	TGTGCCAGCAGCATATGGGACTACCTCGGGGATGAGCAGTTCTTC	CASSIWDYLGDEQFF
TRBV9	-	TRBJ1-1	-	TGTGCCAGCTCGCAAGGAGGGATACACACTGAAGCTTTCTTT	CASSQGGIHTEAFF
TRBV5-4	TRBD2	TRBJ2-4	-	TGTGCCAGCAGCCCACGGACTAGCAAAAACATTCAGTACTTC	CASSPRTSKNIQYF
TRBV7-9	TRBD1	TRBJ1-1	-	TGTGCCAGCAGCGGAAGACAGGGAGGGAACACTGAAGCTTTCTTT	CASSGRQGGNTEAFF
TRBV10-3	-	TRBJ2-2	few	TGTGCCATCATCGCGGGATCGAACACCGGGGAGCTGTTTTTT	CAIIAGSNTGELFF
TRBV28	-	TRBJ2-7	-	TGTGCCAGCGGGGGCCACGAGCAGTACTTC	CASGGHEQYF
TRBV25-1	-	TRBJ2-7	-	TGTGCCAGCACCAGAGAGCAGTACTTC	CASTREQYF
TRBV5-1	TRBD2	TRBJ2-5	-	TGCGCCAGCAGCTTGGGGCTAGCGGGGGGGAATATCCAAGAGACCCAGTACTTC	CASSLGLAGGNIQETQYF
TRBV5-8	TRBD1	TRBJ1-5	-	TGTGCCAGCAGCCCAGGGACAGGGGACCCCAATCAGCCCCAGCATTTT	CASSPGTGDPNQPQHF
TRBV29-1	-	TRBJ1-6	-	TGCAGCCCCAAGGGGGATAATTCACCCCTCCACTTT	CSPKGDNSPLHF
TRBV18	TRBD1	TRBJ2-3	few	TGTGCCAGCGCACAGGGGTTAGATACGCAGTATTTT	CASAQGLDTQYF